These 5 T cell receptor beta chains were all obtained from the same sample, sequenced in a study of cytotoxic CD8 clonotypes in ibrutinib-treated CLL. The protocol was immunoSEQ multiplex PCR, while the TCRdb copy is restricted to in-frame clones and leaves out a portion. The table records about 330,000 clones, about 64% of them present only once. The starting material was PBMCs, obtained after 36 months of ibrutinib treatment. These receptors were collected from a human donor with chronic lymphocytic leukemia.

The chain joins TRBV7-8 to TRBJ1-1, with 8 bases fitting TRBD1. Trimming took 3 bases from V and 5 from J; bases not matched to a gene: 8. Germline CDR1 is SGHVS and CDR2 is FQNEAQ. CDR3 length equals 15 residues. The DNA of the CDR3 is TGTGCCAGCAGCTTGTGGCAGGGGGCGCGGACTGAAGCTTTCTTT. It specifies CASSLWQGARTEAFF.

The CDR3 reads CASSLARGDTEAFF. The CDR3 DNA follows: TGTGCCAGCAGCTTAGCCCGGGGGGACACTGAAGCTTTCTTT. The genes are TRBV7-2 and TRBJ1-1, with TRBD1 as a possible D gene (5 bases). Germline loops: CDR1 SGHTA, CDR2 FQGNSA. With 0 bases removed from V and 3 bases from J, the gap between germline ends came to 8 bases. CDR3 length: 14 residues.

The chain employs TRBV15 and TRBJ2-4; no definite D call. The CDR3 covers 16 residues. The V end was cut by 1 base, the J end by 0 bases, with 10 bases between. Germline loops: CDR1 LNHNV, CDR2 YYDKDF (reference sequence). CDR3 DNA: TGTGCCACCAGCAGAGGCGGCAGCCTAGCCAAAAACATTCAGTACTTC. Translation: CATSRGGSLAKNIQYF.

V and J are TRBV5-4 and TRBJ1-1; 8 bases agree with TRBD1. The V gene end was trimmed by 5 bases and the J gene end by 3 bases; junction bases not matched to a gene: 6. Germline V gives CDR1 SGHNT, CDR2 YYREEE (reference sequence). The CDR3 covers 14 residues. CDR3 sequence (DNA): TGTGCCAGCAGGGCTGTGGACAGGGACACTGAAGCTTTCTTT. Encoded protein: CASRAVDRDTEAFF.

J is TRBJ2-7 and V is TRBV5-1; D ambiguous. The V gene lost 1 base and the J gene lost 10 bases, with 9 bases spanning the gap. This CDR3 contains 11 residues. The germline V gene has CDR1 SGHRS and CDR2 YFSETQ. CDR3 residues: CASSLNIVQYF. CDR3 in DNA: TGCGCCAGCAGCTTGAACATTGTCCAGTACTTC.